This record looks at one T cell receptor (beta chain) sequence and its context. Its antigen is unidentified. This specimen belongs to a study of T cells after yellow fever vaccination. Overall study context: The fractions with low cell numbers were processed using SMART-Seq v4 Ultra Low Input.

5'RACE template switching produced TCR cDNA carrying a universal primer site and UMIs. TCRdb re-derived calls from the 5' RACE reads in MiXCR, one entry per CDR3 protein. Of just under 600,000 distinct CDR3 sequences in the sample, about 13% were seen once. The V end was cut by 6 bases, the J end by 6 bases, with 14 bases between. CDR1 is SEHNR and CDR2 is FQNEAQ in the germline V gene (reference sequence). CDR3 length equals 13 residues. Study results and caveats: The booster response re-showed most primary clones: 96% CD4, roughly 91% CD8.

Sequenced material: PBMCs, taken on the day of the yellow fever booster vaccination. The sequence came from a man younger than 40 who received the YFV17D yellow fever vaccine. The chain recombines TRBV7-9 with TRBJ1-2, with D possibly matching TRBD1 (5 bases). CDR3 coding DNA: TGTGCCAGCAGAAGCTGGCAGGGAGATGGCTACACCTTC. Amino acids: CASRSWQGDGYTF.